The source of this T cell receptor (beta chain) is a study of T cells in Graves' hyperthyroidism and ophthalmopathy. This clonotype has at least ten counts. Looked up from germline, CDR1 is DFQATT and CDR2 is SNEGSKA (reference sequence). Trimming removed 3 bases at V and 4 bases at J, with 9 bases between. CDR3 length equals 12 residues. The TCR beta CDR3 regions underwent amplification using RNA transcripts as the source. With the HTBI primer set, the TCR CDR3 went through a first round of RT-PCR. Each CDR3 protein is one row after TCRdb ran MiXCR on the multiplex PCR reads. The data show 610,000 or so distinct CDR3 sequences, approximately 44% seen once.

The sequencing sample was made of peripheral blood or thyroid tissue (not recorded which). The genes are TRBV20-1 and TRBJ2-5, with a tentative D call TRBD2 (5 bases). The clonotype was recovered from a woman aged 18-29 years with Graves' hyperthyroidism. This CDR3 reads CSASVGRETQYF. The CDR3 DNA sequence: TGCAGTGCTAGCGTAGGGAGAGAGACCCAGTACTTC.